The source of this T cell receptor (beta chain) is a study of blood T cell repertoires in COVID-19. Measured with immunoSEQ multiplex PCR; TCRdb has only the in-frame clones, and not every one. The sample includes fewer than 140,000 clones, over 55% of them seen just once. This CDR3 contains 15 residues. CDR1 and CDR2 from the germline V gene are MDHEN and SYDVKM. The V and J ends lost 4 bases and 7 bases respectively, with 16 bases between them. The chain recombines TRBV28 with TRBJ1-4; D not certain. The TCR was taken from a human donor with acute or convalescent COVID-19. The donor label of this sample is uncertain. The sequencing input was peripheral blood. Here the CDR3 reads CASSSPPGFGEKLFF. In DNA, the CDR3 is TGTGCCAGCAGTTCCCCGCCAGGTTTTGGTGAAAAACTGTTTTTT. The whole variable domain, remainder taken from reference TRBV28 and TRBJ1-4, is DVKVTQSSRYLVKRTGEKVFLECVQDMDHENMFWYRQDPGLGLRLIYFSYDVKMKEKGDIPEGYSVSREKKERFSLILESASTNQTSMYLCASSSPPGFGEKLFFGSGTQLSVL.